Listed below are T cell receptor beta chains from one sample, sequenced in a study of regulatory T cells in long-lasting Graves disease. TCRdb reprocessed the multiplex PCR reads with MiXCR, giving one entry per CDR3 protein. This sample has fewer than 400,000 distinct CDR3 sequences, with 15% to 20% found just once. Sample: peripheral blood mononuclear cells (PBMCs), taken at new diagnosis, from a patient treated with antithyroid drugs. The receptor source for this set is a female donor with Graves disease. The CDR3 runs from the conserved cysteine through the conserved F or W.

j_call: TRBJ1-5; v_call: TRBV28; cdr3_aa: CASSLSHVGRKNQPQHF
j_call: TRBJ1-1; v_call: TRBV11-2; cdr3_aa: CASSIDRGLTEAFF
j_call: TRBJ1-6; v_call: TRBV19; cdr3_aa: CASSTRPRAYNSPLHF
j_call: TRBJ2-3; v_call: TRBV11-2; cdr3_aa: CASSLSGGADTQYF
j_call: TRBJ2-7; v_call: TRBV20-1; cdr3_aa: CSAPGQGNYEQYF
j_call: TRBJ2-7; v_call: TRBV12-3/TRBV12-4; cdr3_aa: CASSFSTEGGSYEQYF
j_call: TRBJ2-1; v_call: TRBV5-1; cdr3_aa: CASSATEHEQFF
j_call: TRBJ2-1; v_call: TRBV18; cdr3_aa: CASSPREFSYNEQFF
j_call: TRBJ2-3; v_call: TRBV9; cdr3_aa: CASSDPRDYGWVDTQYF
j_call: TRBJ1-4; v_call: TRBV2; cdr3_aa: CASSEAGEVEEKLFF
j_call: TRBJ2-7; v_call: TRBV29-1; cdr3_aa: CSGGSGGSYEQYF
j_call: TRBJ1-4; v_call: TRBV6-5; cdr3_aa: CASSSMDITTNEKLFF
j_call: TRBJ2-5; v_call: TRBV28; cdr3_aa: CASSYQRSQETQYF
j_call: TRBJ2-3; v_call: TRBV6-2/TRBV6-3; cdr3_aa: CASRPPGDTQYF
j_call: TRBJ2-3; v_call: TRBV18; cdr3_aa: CASSRYEGGTDTQYF
j_call: TRBJ2-7; v_call: TRBV11-1; cdr3_aa: CASSVTDYEQYF
j_call: TRBJ2-1; v_call: TRBV2; cdr3_aa: CASSGGRATGVMGYNEQFF
j_call: TRBJ2-7; v_call: TRBV28; cdr3_aa: CASSLAQTSGTVRNF
j_call: TRBJ2-1; v_call: TRBV12-3/TRBV12-4; cdr3_aa: CAISAPETTDYNEQFF
j_call: TRBJ2-1; v_call: TRBV10-3; cdr3_aa: CATHETSGGNNEQFF
j_call: TRBJ1-3; v_call: TRBV18; cdr3_aa: CASSLSSGQLSGNTIYF
j_call: TRBJ2-3; v_call: TRBV5-1; cdr3_aa: CASSLSGHLTDTQYF
j_call: TRBJ1-1; v_call: TRBV6-2/TRBV6-3; cdr3_aa: CASSSGRTENTEAFF
j_call: TRBJ2-7; v_call: TRBV27; cdr3_aa: CASSTQRGQAPYEQYF
j_call: TRBJ2-3; v_call: TRBV12-3/TRBV12-4; cdr3_aa: CASRRLAGPKADMQYF
j_call: TRBJ1-6; v_call: TRBV11-2; cdr3_aa: CASSFGAADNSPLHF
j_call: TRBJ1-2; v_call: TRBV19; cdr3_aa: CASKLAGGHPGYGYTF
j_call: TRBJ2-2; v_call: TRBV12-3/TRBV12-4; cdr3_aa: CASTILGGTGELFF
j_call: TRBJ2-3; v_call: TRBV2; cdr3_aa: CASSGQLVVGLTDTQYF
j_call: TRBJ1-4; v_call: TRBV25-1; cdr3_aa: CASSINNEKLFF
j_call: TRBJ2-3; v_call: TRBV6-1; cdr3_aa: CASSELLAGGPDTQYF
j_call: TRBJ2-7; v_call: TRBV7-9; cdr3_aa: CAGSTTPGQGRYEQYF
j_call: TRBJ1-4; v_call: TRBV5-1; cdr3_aa: CASSFSPQGAGGEKLFF
j_call: TRBJ2-7; v_call: TRBV28; cdr3_aa: CASSLYQVNYEQYF
j_call: TRBJ2-2; v_call: TRBV7-9; cdr3_aa: CASSPEIGLADYTGELFF
j_call: TRBJ2-1; v_call: TRBV6-5; cdr3_aa: CASSYDPPTNNEQFF
j_call: TRBJ2-6; v_call: TRBV6-5; cdr3_aa: CASSYIPPGANVLTF
j_call: TRBJ2-1; v_call: TRBV11-2; cdr3_aa: CASSLGLGVAQFF
j_call: TRBJ2-3; v_call: TRBV5-1; cdr3_aa: CASTPLAGGGDTQYF
j_call: TRBJ2-3; v_call: TRBV12-3/TRBV12-4; cdr3_aa: CASSFVDLSMRGDADTQYF
j_call: TRBJ2-1; v_call: TRBV5-1; cdr3_aa: CASSGMTGGTDNEQFF
j_call: TRBJ2-1; v_call: TRBV28; cdr3_aa: CASSLAALGNEQFF
j_call: TRBJ2-1; v_call: TRBV2; cdr3_aa: CASTLTGYGQFF
j_call: TRBJ2-7; v_call: TRBV11-2; cdr3_aa: CASSLDRFEQYF
j_call: TRBJ1-2; v_call: TRBV12-3/TRBV12-4; cdr3_aa: CASSFTGKGGYTF
j_call: TRBJ2-3; v_call: TRBV28; cdr3_aa: CASSPGPFTDTQYF
j_call: TRBJ2-1; v_call: TRBV20-1; cdr3_aa: CSARGQTRLYNEQFF
j_call: TRBJ2-4; v_call: TRBV20-1; cdr3_aa: CSASVRSGDQYF
j_call: TRBJ1-6; v_call: TRBV7-9; cdr3_aa: CASSLNRGDSPLHF
j_call: TRBJ1-1; v_call: TRBV11-2; cdr3_aa: CASSSLGTTALNTEAFF
j_call: TRBJ2-3; v_call: TRBV3-1; cdr3_aa: CASSQEAGVGGDTQYF
j_call: TRBJ1-5; v_call: TRBV12-3/TRBV12-4; cdr3_aa: CASSLGGGGTVNQPQHF
j_call: TRBJ1-2; v_call: TRBV7-9; cdr3_aa: CASSRAPGANYGYTF
j_call: TRBJ2-3; v_call: TRBV6-1; cdr3_aa: CASSPGTSGSIIDTQYF
j_call: TRBJ1-1; v_call: TRBV28; cdr3_aa: CASSVGQGAAEAFF